This T cell receptor (beta chain) came from a study of T-cell reconstitution after alpha-beta-depleted transplantation in children. The germline CDR1 and CDR2 sequences are MDHEN and SYDVKM. There are 14 residues in the CDR3. TCRbeta library preparation incorporated unique molecular identifiers. From the PCR reads, TCRdb called clonotypes with MiXCR, one entry per CDR3 protein. The sample holds approximately 590,000 distinct CDR3 sequences, 10% seen once. As to this clonotype: A junction end diverges from the germline sequence, so it may reflect a read error.

The sample in question was PBMCs from the stem cell graft donor, obtained from the stem cell graft. This chain uses TRBV28 with TRBJ2-3, with D perhaps TRBD1 or TRBD2 (5 bases each). The sequence derives from a human donor who donated a stem cell graft to a child with acute myeloid leukemia. The CDR3 bases are TGTGCCAGCAAAGAATCGGGGACCACAGATACGCAGTTTTTT. Translated, it gives CASKESGTTDTQFF.